The subject of this entry is one T cell receptor beta chain. Its target is not known. The repertoire was sequenced with immunoSEQ multiplex PCR; TCRdb's copy has only in-frame clones and lacks some. Here the sample spans 4,000 or so clones, roughly nine tenths being singletons. The data originate from a study of brain metastases from non-small cell lung cancer. Study-level results: T-cell clones appeared expanded in about 64% of brain metastases relative to matched primary tumors. Brain metastases had lower T-cell infiltration than primary tumors. Paired brain metastases and primary tumors largely shared TCR repertoires.

The CDR3 length is 14 residues. CDR1 LGHDT and CDR2 YNNKEL come from the germline V gene (reference sequence). V lost 5 bases and J lost 6, with 13 bases in between. The receptor was derived from a donor aged 40 or over with non-small cell lung cancer. Input material: primary lung tumor tissue. The chain employs TRBV3-1 (or the pseudogene TRBV3-2) and TRBJ1-4; a possible D gene is TRBD1 (5 bases). CDR3 in amino acids: CASSTSEGHEKLFF. The DNA for the CDR3 is TGTGCCAGCAGCACCTCAGAGGGGCATGAAAAACTGTTTTTT.